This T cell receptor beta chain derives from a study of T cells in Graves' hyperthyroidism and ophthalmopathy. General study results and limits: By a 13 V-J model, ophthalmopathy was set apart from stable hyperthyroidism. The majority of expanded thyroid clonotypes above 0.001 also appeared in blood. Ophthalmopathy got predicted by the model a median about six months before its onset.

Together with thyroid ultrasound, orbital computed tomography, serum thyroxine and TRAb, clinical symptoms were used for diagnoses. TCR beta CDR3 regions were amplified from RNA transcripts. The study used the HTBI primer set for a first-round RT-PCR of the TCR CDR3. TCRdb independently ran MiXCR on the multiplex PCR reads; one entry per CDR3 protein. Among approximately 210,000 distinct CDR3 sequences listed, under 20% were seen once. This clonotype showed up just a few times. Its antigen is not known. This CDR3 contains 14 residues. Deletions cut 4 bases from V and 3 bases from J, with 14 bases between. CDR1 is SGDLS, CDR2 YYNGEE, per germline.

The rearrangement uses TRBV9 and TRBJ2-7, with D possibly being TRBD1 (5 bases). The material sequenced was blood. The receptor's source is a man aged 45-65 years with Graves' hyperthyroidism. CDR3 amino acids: CASSPRQTNYEQYF. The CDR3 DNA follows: TGTGCCAGCAGCCCAAGACAGACCAACTACGAGCAGTACTTC.